One sample yielded the 8 T cell receptor delta chains listed below, sequenced in a study of gamma-delta chains in newborns, infants, children. TCRdb re-called the reads through CATT. The sample has around 1,500 delta-chain clones; 7.6% are singletons. The sequenced material came from blood. The source of these receptors is a child who was a newborn, infant or young child, either healthy, febrile or measles-vaccinated (not recorded which).

By proportion, this clone is medium-sized. The chain has TRDV1 and TRDJ1; 8 bases agree with TRDD3. CDR3 length: 21 residues. Germline V gives CDR1 TSWWSYY, CDR2 QGS. Trimming took 2 bases from V and 0 from J; bases not matched to a gene: 20. CDR3 residues: CALGEGPPGGYWGCYTDKLIF. The CDR3 DNA sequence: TGTGCTCTTGGGGAAGGCCCCCCCGGCGGGTACTGGGGGTGTTACACCGATAAACTCATCTTT.

By proportion, this clone is medium-sized. J is TRDJ1 and V is TRDV1; possibly TRDD2 for D (6 bases). The germline V and J ends were trimmed by 3 bases and 0 bases, with 11 bases remaining between them. CDR3 length: 15 amino acids. Germline-derived CDR1 and CDR2 are TSWWSYY and QGS. The CDR3 DNA follows: TGTGCTCTTGGGGACCCTTCCGCGTACACCGATAAACTCATCTTT. Protein sequence: CALGDPSAYTDKLIF.

Comments on this clone: This DNA's translation and the protein TCRdb lists, from a much larger clone, do not match at residue 13, likely due to a read error; the protein shown is translated from the DNA. The chain links TRDV1 to TRDJ1; 7 bases agree with TRDD3. CDR3 length equals 18 residues. After removal of 0 bases from V and 4 bases from J, the junction contained 14 bases not matched to a gene. Germline-derived CDR1 and CDR2 are TSWWSYY and QGS. CDR3 sequence: CALGELGTGVPYNDKLIF. The CDR3 DNA follows: TGTGCTCTTGGGGAACTTGGTACTGGGGTTCCCTACAACGATAAACTCATCTTT.

This clone came up a few times. The TCRdb protein comes from a much larger clone and disagrees with this DNA's translation at residue 19, likely due to a read error; the protein given here is derived from the DNA. V usage is TRDV1 and J usage is TRDJ1; 13 nucleotides match TRDD3. The CDR3 has 20 residues. Germline values: CDR1 TSWWSYY, CDR2 QGS. The CDR3 protein is CALGERTGGYDRPCTDKLTF. The CDR3 region has the DNA TGTGCTCTTGGGGAACGTACTGGGGGATACGACCGCCCGTGCACCGATAAACTCACCTTT.

The chain uses TRDV2 and TRDJ3; D might be TRDD3 (6 bases). Trimming stripped 5 bases from V and 3 bases from J, with 25 bases between. This CDR3 spans 20 amino acids. Germline V lookup: CDR1 GEAIGNYY, CDR2 EKD. The CDR3 DNA reads TGTGCCTGTGTCGTACGGGGGAGTGAAAGCAGTGACTGGGACACCCGACAGATGTTTTTC. This sequence encodes CACVVRGSESSDWDTRQMFF.

In its sample, this clone was seen a few times. A clone one base away is much larger, so this may be a read error. The chain recombines TRDV1 with TRDJ1; TRDD3 matches at 12 bases. This CDR3 spans 21 amino acids. Germline CDR1 and CDR2: TSWWSYY and QGS. DNA for the CDR3: TGTGCTCTTGGGGAAACCCCCGGGGTGCTGGGGGATACGGGGTACACCGATGAACTCATCTTT. This codes for CALGETPGVLGDTGYTDELIF.

In its sample, this clone is large. Other DNA sequences in the same sample also yield this CDR3. The chain carries TRDV1 and TRDJ1; 11 bases are a match to TRDD3. After removal of 3 bases from V and 4 bases from J, the junction contained 31 bases not matched to a gene. Germline-derived CDR1 and CDR2 are TSWWSYY and QGS. The CDR3 consists of 24 residues. The CDR3 here is CALGERPNPTRSRGWGIRIDKLIF. CDR3 in DNA: TGTGCTCTTGGGGAGCGGCCGAATCCTACGAGATCGCGGGGATGGGGGATACGAATCGATAAACTCATCTTT.

Concerning this clone: The amino acid sequence in TCRdb belongs to a much larger clone and departs from this DNA's translation at residue 6, likely a sequencing read error; the sequence shown is translated from the DNA. The chain joins TRDV2 to TRDJ3; 9 bases align to TRDD3. Trimming took 0 bases from V and 2 from J; bases not matched to a gene: 1. The CDR3 has 17 amino acids. CDR1 and CDR2 (germline): GEAIGNYY, EKD. The CDR3 DNA sequence: TGTGCCTGTGACACCGGGGGGATACCCTGGGACACCCGACAGATGTTTTTC. Amino acids: CACDTGGIPWDTRQMFF.